This TCR beta chain was captured in a study of shared clonotypes between healthy human individuals. Study overall: Per donor, CD8 memory used one plate, CD8 naive used two, CD4 memory used three and CD4 naive used three.

The table came from immunoSEQ multiplex PCR; TCRdb's copy has only in-frame clones and leaves some out. The table shows approximately 640,000 clones, with roughly 88% occurring only once. Notes on this clone: One junction end does not reproduce the germline sequence, and a read error may be involved.

This CDR3 is 14 amino acids long. Germline CDR1 and CDR2: LNHDA and SQIVND (reference sequence). Donors had no recently reported acute infections or vaccinations and were HIV-negative. This chain uses TRBV19 with TRBJ2-7, with 9 bases identical to TRBD1. The TCR comes from a young man in good health. Some clones in this sample may be carry-over from other donors' samples. The sample comprised memory CD8+ T cells from PBMCs. Documented subset: CD45RO+ cells pooled with CCR7-negative TemRA cells. CDR3 region: CASSWGTGTYVQYF. CDR3 DNA sequence: TGTGCCAGTAGTTGGGGGACAGGGACCTACGTGCAGTACTTC.